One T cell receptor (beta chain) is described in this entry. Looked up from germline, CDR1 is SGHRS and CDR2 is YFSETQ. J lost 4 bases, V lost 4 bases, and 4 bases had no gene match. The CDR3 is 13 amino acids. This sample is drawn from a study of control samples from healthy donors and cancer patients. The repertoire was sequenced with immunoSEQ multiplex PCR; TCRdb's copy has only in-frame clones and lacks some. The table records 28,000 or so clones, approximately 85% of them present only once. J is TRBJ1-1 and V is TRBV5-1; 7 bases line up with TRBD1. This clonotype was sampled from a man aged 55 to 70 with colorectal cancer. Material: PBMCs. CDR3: CASSERQGTEAFF. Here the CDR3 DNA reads TGCGCCAGCAGCGAACGACAGGGCACTGAAGCTTTCTTT.